This TCR beta chain came from a study of CD8+ T cells in alopecia areata. As for the study in general: Each day, treated patients took oral tofacitinib twice, at 5 to 10 mg per dose.

Isolated RNA was reverse transcribed into cDNA used as the sequencing template. TCRdb's copy holds only in-frame clones and misses some; the assay was immunoSEQ multiplex PCR. Of approximately 54,000 clones in the sample, around 96% were seen once. The source material was CD8+ T cells sorted from blood, sampled at week 0. The receptor was derived from a human donor with alopecia areata.

The CDR3 loop reads CASSQELGARTNQPQHF. The CDR3 DNA reads as TGTGCCAGCAGCCAAGAGCTGGGGGCGAGGACCAATCAGCCCCAGCATTTT. This chain uses TRBV4-2 with TRBJ1-5; a possible D gene is TRBD1 (6 bases). The germline V gene has CDR1 LGHNA and CDR2 YNFKEQ. The CDR3 sequence is 17 residues long. V lost 0 bases and J lost 3, with 15 bases in between.